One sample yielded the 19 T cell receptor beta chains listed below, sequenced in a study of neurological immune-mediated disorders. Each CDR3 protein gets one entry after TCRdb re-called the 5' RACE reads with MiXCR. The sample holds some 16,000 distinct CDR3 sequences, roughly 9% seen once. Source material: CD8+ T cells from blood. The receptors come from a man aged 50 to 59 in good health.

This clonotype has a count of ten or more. The CDR3 DNA reads as TGTGCCAGCAGCTCTCACTCAGACAGCCTATCGGCGGGGCAGTACTTC. Protein product: CASSSHSDSLSAGQYF. The chain employs TRBV27 and TRBJ2-7; D could derive from TRBD1 or TRBD2 (5 bases each). Trimming removed 6 bases at V and 9 bases at J, with 27 bases between. Germline V gene sequence: CDR1 MNHEY, CDR2 SMNVEV (reference sequence). The CDR3 sequence is 16 residues long.

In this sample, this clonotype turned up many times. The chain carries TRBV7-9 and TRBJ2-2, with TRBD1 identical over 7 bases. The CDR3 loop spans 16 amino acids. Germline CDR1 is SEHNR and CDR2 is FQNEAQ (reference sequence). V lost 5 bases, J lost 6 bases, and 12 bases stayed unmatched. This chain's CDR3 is CASSPRQGGIAGELFF. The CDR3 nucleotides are TGTGCCAGCAGCCCCAGACAGGGTGGAATCGCCGGGGAGCTGTTTTTT. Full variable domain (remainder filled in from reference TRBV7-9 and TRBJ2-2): DTGVSQNPRHKITKRGQNVTFRCDPISEHNRLYWYRQTLGQGPEFLTYFQNEAQLEKSRLLSDRFSAERPKGSFSTLEIQRTEQGDSAMYLCASSPRQGGIAGELFFGEGSRLTVL.

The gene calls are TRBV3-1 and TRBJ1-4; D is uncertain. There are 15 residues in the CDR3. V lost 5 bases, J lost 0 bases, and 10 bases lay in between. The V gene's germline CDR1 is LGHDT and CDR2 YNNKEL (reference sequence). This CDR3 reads CASSLRRATNEKLFF. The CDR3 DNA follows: TGTGCCAGCAGCTTACGGCGGGCAACTAATGAAAAACTGTTTTTT.

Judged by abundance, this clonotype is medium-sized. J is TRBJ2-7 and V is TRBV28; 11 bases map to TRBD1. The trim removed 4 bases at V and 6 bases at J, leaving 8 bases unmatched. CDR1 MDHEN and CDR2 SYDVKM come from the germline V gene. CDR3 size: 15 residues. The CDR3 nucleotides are TGTGCCAGCAGTTATGGGACAGGGGGGCATAGCGAGCAGTACTTC. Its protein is CASSYGTGGHSEQYF.

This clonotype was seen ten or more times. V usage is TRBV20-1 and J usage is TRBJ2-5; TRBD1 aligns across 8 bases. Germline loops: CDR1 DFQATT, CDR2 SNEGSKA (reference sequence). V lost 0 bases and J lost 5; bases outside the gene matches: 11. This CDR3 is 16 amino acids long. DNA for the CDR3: TGCAGTGCTAGAGATCCCGACAGGGGAGGCGGGGAGACCCAGTACTTC. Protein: CSARDPDRGGGETQYF.

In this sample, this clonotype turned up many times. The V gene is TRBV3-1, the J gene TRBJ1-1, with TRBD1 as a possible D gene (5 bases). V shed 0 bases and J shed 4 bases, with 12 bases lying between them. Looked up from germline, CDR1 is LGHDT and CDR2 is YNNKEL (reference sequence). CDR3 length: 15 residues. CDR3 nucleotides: TGTGCCAGCAGCCAAGAGGGGCTTGTTGGCACTGAAGCTTTCTTT. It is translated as CASSQEGLVGTEAFF. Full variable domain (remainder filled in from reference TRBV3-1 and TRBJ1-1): DTAVSQTPKYLVTQMGNDKSIKCEQNLGHDTMYWYKQDSKKFLKIMFSYNNKELIINETVPNRFSPKSPDKAHLNLHINSLELGDSAVYFCASSQEGLVGTEAFFGQGTRLTVV.

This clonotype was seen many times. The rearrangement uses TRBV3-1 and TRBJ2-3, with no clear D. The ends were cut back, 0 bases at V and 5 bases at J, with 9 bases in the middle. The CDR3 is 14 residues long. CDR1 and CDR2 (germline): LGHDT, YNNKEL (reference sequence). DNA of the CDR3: TGTGCCAGCAGCCAAGAGCTACCGCAAGATACGCAGTATTTT. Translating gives CASSQELPQDTQYF.

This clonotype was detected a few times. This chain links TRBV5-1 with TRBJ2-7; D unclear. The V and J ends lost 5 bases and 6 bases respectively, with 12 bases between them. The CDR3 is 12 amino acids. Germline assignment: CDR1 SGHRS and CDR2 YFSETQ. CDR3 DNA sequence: TGCGCCAGCAGATCGACTGTTGGCGAGCAGTACTTC. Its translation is CASRSTVGEQYF.

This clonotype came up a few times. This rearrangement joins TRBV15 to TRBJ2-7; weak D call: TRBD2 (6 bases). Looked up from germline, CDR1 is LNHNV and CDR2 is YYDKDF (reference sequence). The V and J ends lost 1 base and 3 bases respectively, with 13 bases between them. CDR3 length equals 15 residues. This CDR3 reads CATSRAWGLNYEQYF. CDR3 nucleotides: TGTGCCACCAGCAGAGCCTGGGGACTGAACTACGAGCAGTACTTC.

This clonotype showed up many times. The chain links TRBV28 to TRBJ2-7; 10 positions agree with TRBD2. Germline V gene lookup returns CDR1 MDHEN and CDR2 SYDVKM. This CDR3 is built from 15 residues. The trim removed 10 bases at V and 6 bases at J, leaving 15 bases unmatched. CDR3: CATTRAGLAGVEQYF. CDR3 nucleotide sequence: TGTGCCACCACGAGGGCCGGCCTAGCGGGAGTCGAGCAGTACTTC.

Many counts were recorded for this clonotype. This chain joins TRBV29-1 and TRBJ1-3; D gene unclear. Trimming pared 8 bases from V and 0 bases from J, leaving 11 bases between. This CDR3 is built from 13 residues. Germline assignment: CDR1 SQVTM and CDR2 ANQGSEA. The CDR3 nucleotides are TGCAGCTACTTGTCGGACTCTGGAAACACCATATATTTT. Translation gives CSYLSDSGNTIYF.

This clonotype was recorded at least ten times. The CDR3 DNA reads TGTGCCAGCAGCGTAGCTGGTATCGGGGATGAGCAGTTCTTC. This codes for CASSVAGIGDEQFF. This rearrangement joins TRBV9 to TRBJ2-1; tentatively, D is TRBD2 (5 bases). The V end was cut by 0 bases, the J end by 8 bases, with 12 bases between. Per the germline V gene, CDR1 is SGDLS and CDR2 is YYNGEE. The CDR3 loop spans 14 amino acids.

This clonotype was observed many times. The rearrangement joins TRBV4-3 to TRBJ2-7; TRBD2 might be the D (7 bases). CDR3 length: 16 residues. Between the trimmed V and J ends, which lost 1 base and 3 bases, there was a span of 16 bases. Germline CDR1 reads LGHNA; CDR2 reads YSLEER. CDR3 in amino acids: CASSQVDRGGGYEQYF. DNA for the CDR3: TGCGCCAGCAGCCAAGTGGATAGGGGGGGGGGCTACGAGCAGTACTTC.

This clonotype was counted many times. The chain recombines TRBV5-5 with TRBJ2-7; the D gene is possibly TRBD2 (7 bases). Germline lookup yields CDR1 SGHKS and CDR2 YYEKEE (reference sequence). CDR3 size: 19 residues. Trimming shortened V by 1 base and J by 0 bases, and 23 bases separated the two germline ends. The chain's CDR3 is CASSLFGGGPSLLSYEQYF. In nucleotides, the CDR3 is TGTGCCAGCAGCTTGTTTGGCGGGGGCCCTTCCCTCCTCTCCTACGAGCAGTACTTC.

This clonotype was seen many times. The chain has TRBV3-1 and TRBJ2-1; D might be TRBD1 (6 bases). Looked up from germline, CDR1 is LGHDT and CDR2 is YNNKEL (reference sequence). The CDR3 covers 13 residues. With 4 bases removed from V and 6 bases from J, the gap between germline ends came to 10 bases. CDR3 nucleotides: TGTGCCAGCAGCCGGACAGAAATCAATGAGCAGTTCTTC. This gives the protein CASSRTEINEQFF.

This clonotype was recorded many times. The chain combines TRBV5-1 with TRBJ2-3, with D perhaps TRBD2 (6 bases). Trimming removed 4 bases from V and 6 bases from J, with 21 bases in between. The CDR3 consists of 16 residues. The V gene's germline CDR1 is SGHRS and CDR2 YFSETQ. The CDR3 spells CASSTPEEGTWDTQYF. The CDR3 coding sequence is TGCGCCAGCAGCACCCCGGAGGAGGGAACATGGGATACGCAGTATTTT.

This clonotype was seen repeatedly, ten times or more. The CDR3 loop reads CASSSEGGIGQEFF. CDR3 DNA sequence: TGCGCCAGCAGTTCTGAAGGGGGGATTGGTCAGGAGTTCTTC. The chain is built from TRBV5-1 and TRBJ2-1, with D perhaps matching TRBD1 or TRBD2 (6 bases each). The V end was cut by 5 bases, the J end by 14 bases, with 23 bases between. The CDR3 has 14 residues. The V gene's germline CDR1 is SGHRS and CDR2 YFSETQ.

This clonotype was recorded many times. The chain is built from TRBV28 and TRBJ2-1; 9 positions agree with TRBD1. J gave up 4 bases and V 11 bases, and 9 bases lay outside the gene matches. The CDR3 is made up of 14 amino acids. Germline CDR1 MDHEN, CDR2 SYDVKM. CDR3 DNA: TGTGCCCTTACACCGGGACAGGGATACAATGAGCAGTTCTTC. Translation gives CALTPGQGYNEQFF. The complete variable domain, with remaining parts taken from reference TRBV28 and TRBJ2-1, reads DVKVTQSSRYLVKRTGEKVFLECVQDMDHENMFWYRQDPGLGLRLIYFSYDVKMKEKGDIPEGYSVSREKKERFSLILESASTNQTSMYLCALTPGQGYNEQFFGPGTRLTVL.

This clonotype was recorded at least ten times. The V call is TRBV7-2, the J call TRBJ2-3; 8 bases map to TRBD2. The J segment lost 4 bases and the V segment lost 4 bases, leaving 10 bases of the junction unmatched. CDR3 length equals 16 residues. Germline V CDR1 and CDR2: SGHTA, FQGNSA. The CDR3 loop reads CASSSVPGGPSDTQYF. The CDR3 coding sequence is TGTGCCAGCAGCTCGGTACCGGGAGGGCCTTCAGATACGCAGTATTTT.